One and the same sample provided the 28 T cell receptor beta chains below, sequenced in a study of T cell repertoires in cytomegalovirus infection. Each CDR3 protein is one row after TCRdb ran MiXCR on the reads. The sample holds about 490,000 distinct CDR3 sequences; about 17% are singletons and the top ten take 20% to 30%. The sequenced material came from CD8+ T cells from PBMCs. The source is a human donor in good health (CMV status not recorded). Some clones in this sample may be carry-over from other donors' samples.

This clonotype was counted at least ten times. This chain joins TRBV27 and TRBJ2-1, with 9 positions matching TRBD1. The CDR3 has 17 amino acids. Germline V CDR1 and CDR2: MNHEY, SMNVEV (reference sequence). V gave up 3 bases and J gave up 3 bases; unmatched junction bases: 9. CDR3 bases: TGTGCCAGCAGTTTTTCCACAGGGGGCGGGGACTACAATGAGCAGTTCTTC. Its translation is CASSFSTGGGDYNEQFF.

The chain employs TRBV14 and TRBJ1-1; D is perhaps TRBD1 (6 bases). Between the trimmed V and J ends, which lost 3 bases and 1 base, there was a span of 15 bases. CDR1 is SGHDN, CDR2 FVKESK, per germline. CDR3 size: 16 residues. CDR3 residues: CASSQRRTGANTEAFF. The CDR3 DNA is TGTGCCAGCAGCCAGAGACGGACGGGGGCGAACACTGAAGCTTTCTTT.

This clonotype was observed at least ten times. This sequence joins TRBV28 and TRBJ2-5; possibly TRBD2 for D (6 bases). This CDR3 spans 19 amino acids. Germline CDR1 reads MDHEN; CDR2 reads SYDVKM. Between the trimmed V and J ends, which lost 2 bases and 7 bases, there was a span of 29 bases. This CDR3 reads CASSLLSGSTSGVRVTQYF. The CDR3 bases are TGTGCCAGCAGTTTACTCTCCGGCAGCACTTCGGGGGTTCGAGTGACCCAGTACTTC.

This clonotype occurred many times. This rearrangement joins TRBV2 to TRBJ2-6, with D maybe TRBD2 (7 bases). The CDR3 has 17 amino acids. The V gene lost 7 bases and the J gene lost 1 base, with 17 bases spanning the gap. Germline-derived CDR1 and CDR2 are SNHLY and FYNNEI. CDR3 DNA sequence: TGTGCCAGCACCGATGGGGGGGCGAGGTCTGGGGCCAACGTCCTGACTTTC. As protein: CASTDGGARSGANVLTF. The variable domain in full, with the rest retrieved from reference TRBV2 and TRBJ2-6, is EPEVTQTPSHQVTQMGQEVILRCVPISNHLYFYWYRQILGQKVEFLVSFYNNEISEKSEIFDDQFSVERPDGSNFTLKIRSTKLEDSAMYFCASTDGGARSGANVLTFGAGSRLTVL.

Here the CDR3 reads CATPDSGDGYGYTF. DNA of the CDR3: TGTGCCACCCCAGACTCAGGGGACGGCTATGGCTACACCTTC. The chain recombines TRBV19 with TRBJ1-2, with D tentatively TRBD1 (6 bases). The V gene lost 10 bases and the J gene lost 4 bases, with 19 bases spanning the gap. This CDR3 region has 14 residues. Germline loops: CDR1 LNHDA, CDR2 SQIVND (reference sequence).

The sample holds a few counts of this clonotype. CDR3 protein: CASSIRGLGYEQYF. In nucleotides, the CDR3 is TGTGCCAGCAGTATCAGGGGGCTAGGCTACGAGCAGTACTTC. The chain combines TRBV27 with TRBJ2-7, with TRBD1 matching over 8 bases. This CDR3 has 14 residues. The germline gives CDR1 MNHEY, CDR2 SMNVEV (reference sequence). V shed 5 bases, J shed 3 bases, and the junction held 6 bases outside the gene matches.

The chain links TRBV27 to TRBJ2-3, with D possibly being TRBD1 or TRBD2 (6 bases each). CDR3 length: 16 amino acids. Germline V CDR1 and CDR2: MNHEY, SMNVEV (reference sequence). V lost 5 bases and J lost 2, with 17 bases in between. The CDR3 DNA is TGTGCCAGCAGTCCGTCGGGCGGGGACAACACAGATACGCAGTATTTT. Residues: CASSPSGGDNTDTQYF.

This clonotype was counted many times. The V and J genes are TRBV7-3 and TRBJ2-1, with 8 nucleotides matching TRBD2. Germline V gene lookup returns CDR1 SGHTA and CDR2 FQGTGA. V was clipped by 5 bases and J by 2 bases; unmatched bases: 8. The CDR3 length is 16 residues. CDR3 DNA: TGTGCCAGCAGCATCGAGCGGGGGCCCCCCTACAATGAGCAGTTCTTC. The encoded protein is CASSIERGPPYNEQFF.

This clonotype was seen a handful of times. For the CDR3, the DNA is TGTGCCAGCAGCAGCTGGGACCGGCCTCAAGAGACCCAGTACTTC. Translating gives CASSSWDRPQETQYF. The chain links TRBV5-4 to TRBJ2-5; possibly TRBD1 or TRBD2 for D (5 bases each). The CDR3 is 15 residues long. Germline V lookup: CDR1 SGHNT, CDR2 YYREEE (reference sequence). Trimming shortened V by 4 bases and J by 2 bases, and 15 bases separated the two germline ends. Complete variable domain (other parts from reference TRBV5-4 and TRBJ2-5): ETGVTQSPTHLIKTRGQQVTLRCSSQSGHNTVSWYQQALGQGPQFIFQYYREEENGRGNFPPRFSGLQFPNYSSELNVNALELDDSALYLCASSSWDRPQETQYFGPGTRLLVL.

The V call is TRBV19, the J call TRBJ1-4, with no clear D. Germline lookup yields CDR1 LNHDA and CDR2 SQIVND (reference sequence). The CDR3 covers 12 residues. V gave up 2 bases and J gave up 6 bases, with 4 bases separating them. The CDR3 here is CASSIMDEKLFF. The CDR3 nucleotides are TGTGCCAGTAGTATAATGGATGAAAAACTGTTTTTT.

The chain recombines TRBV9 with TRBJ1-2, with TRBD1 matching 8 bases. The length of the CDR3 is 14 residues. Germline lookup yields CDR1 SGDLS and CDR2 YYNGEE. J was trimmed by 6 bases and V by 4 bases; bases with no gene match: 8. The CDR3 sequence is CASSSGQGGDGYTF. CDR3 bases: TGTGCCAGCAGCTCCGGACAGGGAGGGGATGGCTACACCTTC.

The chain couples TRBV19 to TRBJ2-7, with D unresolved. The CDR3 extends over 13 amino acids. CDR1 is LNHDA and CDR2 is SQIVND in the germline V gene (reference sequence). V lost 1 base and J lost 4, with 8 bases in between. The CDR3 sequence: CASSIGSTYEQYF. Here the CDR3 DNA reads TGTGCCAGTAGTATAGGCAGCACTTACGAGCAGTACTTC.

J is TRBJ2-7 and V is TRBV3-1; 8 bases fit TRBD1. Germline assignment: CDR1 LGHDT and CDR2 YNNKEL (reference sequence). Trimming at V came to 2 bases and at J to 0 bases, leaving 9 bases not matched to a gene. The CDR3 contains 17 residues. CDR3 sequence: CASSQRTGLRSSYEQYF. CDR3 DNA: TGTGCCAGCAGCCAAAGGACAGGGCTAAGGAGCTCCTACGAGCAGTACTTC.

This clonotype was seen a handful of times. This chain joins TRBV19 and TRBJ1-2; D is undetermined. Germline-derived CDR1 and CDR2 are LNHDA and SQIVND (reference sequence). V lost 7 bases and J lost 2, with 20 bases in between. The length of the CDR3 is 16 residues. CDR3 region: CASIPEMGIRNYGYTF. The CDR3 DNA is TGTGCCAGTATACCAGAAATGGGAATAAGGAACTATGGCTACACCTTC.

This clonotype appeared many times. The chain uses TRBV7-9 and TRBJ1-2, with D maybe TRBD1 (5 bases). Per germline, CDR1 SEHNR and CDR2 FQNEAQ (reference sequence). The V and J ends lost 3 bases and 2 bases respectively, with 13 bases between them. This CDR3 region has 15 residues. As DNA, the CDR3 is TGTGCCAGCAGCTTCATGACAGACCTGAACTATGGCTACACCTTC. Its translation: CASSFMTDLNYGYTF. Together with reference TRBV7-9 and TRBJ1-2, the CDR3 gives the full variable domain: DTGVSQNPRHKITKRGQNVTFRCDPISEHNRLYWYRQTLGQGPEFLTYFQNEAQLEKSRLLSDRFSAERPKGSFSTLEIQRTEQGDSAMYLCASSFMTDLNYGYTFGSGTRLTVV.

This clonotype came up a few times. This sequence joins TRBV27 and TRBJ1-2; the D gene is possibly TRBD1 (6 bases). V was cut by 8 bases and J by 2 bases, with 21 bases left in between. The CDR3 spans 16 residues. CDR1 MNHEY and CDR2 SMNVEV come from the germline V gene (reference sequence). In nucleotides, the CDR3 is TGTGCCAGCCGCGAAGGGGGGGGGAGAATGAACTATGGCTACACCTTC. This sequence encodes CASREGGGRMNYGYTF.

On this clonotype: Compared with germline, one end of the junction differs, possibly owing to a read error. V usage is TRBV27 and J usage is TRBJ2-1; D might be TRBD1 (7 bases). This CDR3 contains 13 residues. Germline lookup yields CDR1 MNHEY and CDR2 SMNVEV (reference sequence). The CDR3 DNA reads as TGTGCCAGCAGTTTCAGGGGGGACAATGAGCAGGTCTTC. It codes for CASSFRGDNEQVF.

This clonotype showed up just a few times. The chain carries TRBV7-9 and TRBJ2-5, with D hard to call. V was trimmed by 5 bases and J by 5 bases, leaving 18 bases between them. CDR1 and CDR2 (germline): SEHNR, FQNEAQ (reference sequence). The CDR3 is 15 residues long. This CDR3 reads CASSLPGPIRETQYF. The CDR3 DNA sequence: TGTGCCAGCAGCCTCCCCGGGCCCATCAGGGAGACCCAGTACTTC.

J is TRBJ2-3 and V is TRBV15, with D perhaps assigned TRBD1 or TRBD2 (5 bases each). The CDR3 consists of 15 residues. Germline CDR1 is LNHNV and CDR2 is YYDKDF (reference sequence). V lost 5 bases and J lost 0, with 12 bases in between. CDR3 sequence reads: CATSLPGLSTDTQYF. CDR3 coding DNA: TGTGCCACCAGCCTCCCGGGGCTAAGCACAGATACGCAGTATTTT.

This clonotype was counted only a few times. The V gene is TRBV2, the J gene TRBJ1-2, with 8 positions matching TRBD1. The CDR3 spans 18 residues. CDR1 and CDR2 from the germline V gene are SNHLY and FYNNEI. The trim removed 0 bases at V and 4 bases at J, leaving 13 bases unmatched. The CDR3, as DNA: TGTGCCAGCAGTGAAGCGAAGGACAGGGCCCACACTATCTATGGCTACACCTTC. It is translated as CASSEAKDRAHTIYGYTF.

This clonotype appeared many times. V is TRBV7-6 and J is TRBJ2-7; D not resolved. The CDR3 consists of 16 residues. Trimming stripped 5 bases from V and 0 bases from J, with 17 bases between. Germline-derived CDR1 and CDR2 are SGHVS and FNYEAQ. CDR3 coding DNA: TGTGCCAGCAGCCCCACCCGTGGTGGCAGCTCCTACGAGCAGTACTTC. It specifies CASSPTRGGSSYEQYF.

This clonotype was counted many times. This chain joins TRBV28 and TRBJ1-4, with D unresolved. Deletions cut 6 bases from V and 7 bases from J, with 12 bases between. This CDR3 is 13 amino acids long. Per the germline V gene, CDR1 is MDHEN and CDR2 is SYDVKM. CDR3 residues: CASRSAGAEKLFF. CDR3 nucleotide sequence: TGTGCCAGCAGATCAGCGGGAGCTGAAAAACTGTTTTTT. Based on the CDR3 plus reference TRBV28 and TRBJ1-4, the full variable domain is DVKVTQSSRYLVKRTGEKVFLECVQDMDHENMFWYRQDPGLGLRLIYFSYDVKMKEKGDIPEGYSVSREKKERFSLILESASTNQTSMYLCASRSAGAEKLFFGSGTQLSVL.

This chain connects TRBV27 to TRBJ1-5, with TRBD1 matching 11 bases. This CDR3 comprises 15 residues. Germline lookup yields CDR1 MNHEY and CDR2 SMNVEV (reference sequence). The trim removed 5 bases at V and 6 bases at J, leaving 6 bases unmatched. CDR3: CASSRGQGVTQPQHF. CDR3 bases: TGTGCCAGCAGTCGGGGACAGGGGGTTACTCAGCCCCAGCATTTT.

The gene calls are TRBV4-1 and TRBJ1-6; 9 positions match TRBD1. This CDR3 region has 14 residues. Germline CDR1 and CDR2: MGHRA and YSYEKL. Unmatched junction bases numbered 3, after V lost 3 bases and J lost 9 bases. The CDR3 DNA is TGCGCCAGCAGCCAGACGACAGGGGGTTCACCCCTCCACTTT. This translates into CASSQTTGGSPLHF.

The chain is built from TRBV27 and TRBJ2-1, with D possibly being TRBD1 (5 bases). CDR1 is MNHEY, CDR2 SMNVEV, per germline (reference sequence). CDR3 length: 12 amino acids. V lost 7 bases, J lost 13 bases, and 17 bases lay in between. The CDR3 spells CASTQKGQGQFF. In DNA form, the CDR3 reads TGTGCCAGCACTCAAAAAGGCCAGGGACAGTTCTTC.

This clonotype was observed a handful of times. The V call is TRBV3-1, the J call TRBJ2-7; 12 bases line up with TRBD2. The ends lost 1 base at V and 4 bases at J; junction bases unmatched: 5. The CDR3 is 16 residues long. Germline V lookup: CDR1 LGHDT, CDR2 YNNKEL (reference sequence). CDR3: CASSQGTSGVFYEQYF. The DNA for the CDR3 is TGTGCCAGCAGCCAAGGGACTAGCGGGGTGTTTTACGAGCAGTACTTC.

This clonotype occurred many times. The J gene is TRBJ2-7, the V gene TRBV4-1, with D possibly being TRBD1 (7 bases). Trimming left V 4 bases short and J 2 bases short, with 15 bases between. Germline lookup yields CDR1 MGHRA and CDR2 YSYEKL. This CDR3 is 15 amino acids long. CDR3 in amino acids: CASSREGRGAYEQYF. The CDR3 DNA is TGCGCCAGCAGCCGAGAGGGCAGGGGGGCCTACGAGCAGTACTTC.

A note on this clonotype: Possible read error: a much larger clone is one base away. The chain joins TRBV7-4 to TRBJ1-1; no definite D call. Trimming left V 1 base short and J 11 bases short, with 5 bases between. This CDR3 is built from 10 residues. In germline, CDR1 is SGHVT, CDR2 SQSDAQ. The CDR3 sequence: CASSLDWAFF. CDR3 nucleotides: TGTGCCAGCAGCTTAGACTGGGCTTTCTTT.